Listed below are T cell receptor beta chains from one sample, sequenced in a study of T cells in Graves' hyperthyroidism and ophthalmopathy. TCRdb reprocessed the multiplex PCR reads via MiXCR and lists one record per CDR3 protein. This sample has fewer than 550,000 distinct CDR3 sequences, with roughly 14% found just once. The sequenced sample consisted of blood. The source is a woman aged 18-30 years with Graves' hyperthyroidism. Each CDR3 is given with its conserved first and last residue. Fields, in order: V gene, J gene, CDR3 length, D gene, clone size, CDR3 DNA, CDR3 protein. D genes are given only for firm matches. Rows give clone size only sometimes, using once, few, many, or a class for an expanded clone.

V: TRBV6-1; J: TRBJ1-5; length: 12; D: .; size: .; DNA: TGTGCCAGCAGAGCCTCGGGGCAGCCCCAGCATTTT; CDR3: CASRASGQPQHF
V: TRBV6-2/TRBV6-3; J: TRBJ2-6; length: 17; D: .; size: few; DNA: TGTGCCAGCAGTTACAGGGGTCCTGGCTCTGGGGCCAACGTCCTGACTTTC; CDR3: CASSYRGPGSGANVLTF
V: TRBV7-2; J: TRBJ1-6; length: 16; D: TRBD1; size: many; DNA: TGTGCCAGCAGCTTAGAGACAGGGGGACACAATTCACCCCTCCACTTT; CDR3: CASSLETGGHNSPLHF
V: TRBV6-1; J: TRBJ2-6; length: 16; D: TRBD1; size: many; DNA: TGTGCCAGCAGTGTTGGCAGGGGGCCTGGGGCCAACGTCCTGACTTTC; CDR3: CASSVGRGPGANVLTF
V: TRBV20-1; J: TRBJ2-7; length: 13; D: TRBD2; size: .; DNA: TGCAGTGCTAGCGGGAGGACGGCTGGGGAGCAGTACTTC; CDR3: CSASGRTAGEQYF
V: TRBV19; J: TRBJ2-1; length: 19; D: .; size: .; DNA: TGTGCCAGTAGTATCGGGAGAGAGAGGGTAGTCGGATTCTACAATAAGCAGTTCTTC; CDR3: CASSIGRERVVGFYNKQFF
V: TRBV5-1; J: TRBJ2-1; length: 13; D: .; size: many; DNA: TGCGCCAGTATCCCCCTACAGGGTGGGGAGCAGTTCTTC; CDR3: CASIPLQGGEQFF
V: TRBV3-1; J: TRBJ1-2; length: 14; D: .; size: many; DNA: TGTGCCAGCAGCCAAGCGTCAAGAAACTATGGCTACACCTTC; CDR3: CASSQASRNYGYTF
V: TRBV11-2; J: TRBJ2-3; length: 16; D: .; size: few; DNA: TGTGCCAGCAGCTTAGATTTGTTGAGTAGCACAGATACGCAGTATTTT; CDR3: CASSLDLLSSTDTQYF
V: TRBV2; J: TRBJ2-7; length: 15; D: .; size: many; DNA: TGTGCCAGCAGATCCCCGGGCCATAGCTCCTACGAGCAGTACTTC; CDR3: CASRSPGHSSYEQYF
V: TRBV12-3/TRBV12-4; J: TRBJ1-5; length: 16; D: TRBD1; size: many; DNA: TGTGCCAGCAGTGAGTCAACAGGGGCTAGCAATCAGCCCCAGCATTTT; CDR3: CASSESTGASNQPQHF
V: TRBV2; J: TRBJ2-5; length: 14; D: .; size: .; DNA: TGTGCCAGCAAGCGACCACTAGCCGGGGGGCGTCAGTACTTC; CDR3: CASKRPLAGGRQYF
V: TRBV5-5; J: TRBJ1-1; length: 14; D: TRBD1; size: few; DNA: TGTGCCAGCAGCTGGAGGGGGCTGTACACTGAAGCTTTCTTT; CDR3: CASSWRGLYTEAFF
V: TRBV11-2; J: TRBJ2-6; length: 23; D: TRBD1; size: many; DNA: TGTGCCAGCAGCTTAGCCCCCCTTACGTATTGGACACAGGGGCGGGCTGGGGCCAACGTCCTGACTTTC; CDR3: CASSLAPLTYWTQGRAGANVLTF
V: TRBV12-3/TRBV12-4; J: TRBJ1-5; length: 15; D: .; size: many; DNA: TGTGCCAGCAGCCCTACGTACGGGGGGCGGCAGCCCCAGCATTTT; CDR3: CASSPTYGGRQPQHF
V: TRBV20-1; J: TRBJ2-7; length: 15; D: .; size: few; DNA: TGCAGTGCTAGCATATACAGGGTCCTATCCTACGAGCAGTACTTC; CDR3: CSASIYRVLSYEQYF
V: TRBV10-3; J: TRBJ2-7; length: 15; D: TRBD1; size: few; DNA: TGTGCCACAGAAGGGTCCGGGACAGGGGCCTACGAGCAGTACTTC; CDR3: CATEGSGTGAYEQYF
V: TRBV10-3; J: TRBJ1-5; length: 13; D: .; size: many; DNA: TGTGCCATCAGTGAGGTTGGCAATCAGCCCCAGCATTTT; CDR3: CAISEVGNQPQHF
V: TRBV20-1; J: TRBJ1-6; length: 14; D: .; size: many; DNA: TGCAGTGCTAGATCGGCGGATTATAATTCACCCCTCCACTTT; CDR3: CSARSADYNSPLHF
V: TRBV29-1; J: TRBJ1-2; length: 16; D: TRBD1; size: .; DNA: TGCAGCGTACCCCGGGACAGGGGGCCAAGGATCTATGGCTACACCTTC; CDR3: CSVPRDRGPRIYGYTF
V: TRBV12-3/TRBV12-4; J: TRBJ2-3; length: 14; D: .; size: many; DNA: TGTGCCAGCAGCCCTACCTACAGCACAGATACGCAGTATTTT; CDR3: CASSPTYSTDTQYF
V: TRBV27; J: TRBJ1-1; length: 13; D: .; size: many; DNA: TGCGCCAGCAGCTTTAGGGAGAACACTGAAGCTTTCTTT; CDR3: CASSFRENTEAFF
V: TRBV4-1; J: TRBJ1-5; length: 14; D: .; size: .; DNA: TGCGCCAGCAGCCAAGGGTTGTTGGAGCAGCCCCAGCATTTT; CDR3: CASSQGLLEQPQHF
V: TRBV3-1; J: TRBJ1-5; length: 13; D: .; size: .; DNA: TGTGCCAGCAGCCGAGAAGGGAATCAGCCCCAGCATTTT; CDR3: CASSREGNQPQHF
V: TRBV5-4; J: TRBJ2-5; length: 15; D: TRBD1; size: many; DNA: TGTGCCAGCAACAGGGGGACAGGGTTCCAAGAGACCCAGTACTTC; CDR3: CASNRGTGFQETQYF
V: TRBV27; J: TRBJ1-1; length: 16; D: .; size: .; DNA: TGTGCCAGCAGTTCCCTACTTGCCGGCTTGAACACTGAAGCTTTCTTT; CDR3: CASSSLLAGLNTEAFF
V: TRBV20-1; J: TRBJ1-5; length: 15; D: .; size: few; DNA: TGCAGTGCTCGAAAGGGGGGGGGTGGCAATCAGCCCCAGCATTTT; CDR3: CSARKGGGGNQPQHF
V: TRBV19; J: TRBJ2-2; length: 15; D: .; size: many; DNA: TGTGCCAGTCGGGACGCCTTTCTTAACACCGGGGAGCTGTTTTTT; CDR3: CASRDAFLNTGELFF
V: TRBV20-1; J: TRBJ2-7; length: 14; D: .; size: many; DNA: TGCAGTCTCGCACCCGGCGTTAGCTCCTACGAGCAGTACTTC; CDR3: CSLAPGVSSYEQYF
V: TRBV6-5; J: TRBJ1-1; length: 13; D: .; size: few; DNA: TGTGCCAGCAGCTACGACAGCAACACTGAAGCTTTCTTT; CDR3: CASSYDSNTEAFF
V: TRBV20-1; J: TRBJ2-1; length: 16; D: TRBD2; size: few; DNA: TGCAGTGCTAGAGATTGGGGACTAGCGGGTGGGAATGAGCAGTTCTTC; CDR3: CSARDWGLAGGNEQFF